This T cell receptor beta chain was documented in a study of cytomegalovirus exposure and HLA in healthy donors. 60 Vbeta and 13 Jbeta primers were used in PCR. The table came from immunoSEQ multiplex PCR; TCRdb's copy has only in-frame clones and leaves some out. Of 85,000 to 120,000 clones in the sample, roughly four fifths are singletons; the top ten hold 5% to 7%. The germline V gene has CDR1 KGHSH and CDR2 LQKENI. V was shortened by 5 bases and J by 1 base, with 14 bases between the two germline ends. The CDR3 is 15 residues long. As for this clone: Antigen unknown.

Study results and caveats: Most CMV-associated TCR beta chains were later found to appear HLA-restricted.

The sequence came from a woman aged 45-65 years in good health and CMV-seropositive. The V call is TRBV18, the J call TRBJ1-1; D not resolved. Sequenced material: PBMCs. CDR3 sequence (DNA): TGTGCCAGCTCAGTAAGGAGAGGGTCGAACACTGAAGCTTTCTTT. Amino acid sequence: CASSVRRGSNTEAFF.